These T cell receptor beta chains were read from a single sample in a study of beta chain features in type 1 diabetes. Clones were read by immunoSEQ multiplex PCR, and TCRdb kept only the in-frame ones, dropping some. The data show 300,000 or so clones, roughly 14% seen once. The sample consisted of naive CD4+ T cells from blood. Every receptor here comes from a woman between 18 and 29 years old with type 1 diabetes. Both conserved end residues are trimmed from each CDR3.

v_gene | CDR3aa
TRBV27 | ASTFGDRNNEQF
TRBV15 | ATSRRTGGVGDTQY
TRBV30 | AWSAGDSGANVLT
TRBV28 | ASRGTGGTEAF
TRBV6-1 | ASSGGPTGKETQY
TRBV28 | ASSFGIQGQETQY
TRBV20-1 | SAVARETQY
TRBV11-2 | ASSFGAGLETQY
TRBV6-6 | ASSTGNYGYT
TRBV2 | ASSLPPGNIQY
TRBV30 | ATSRSYNEQF
TRBV30 | AWSEGTTNTEAF
TRBV6-6 | ASTPDRQSGYT
TRBV14 | ASSRGPNTGELF
TRBV28 | ASRRSGGNTDTQY
TRBV5-1 | ASSLEETQY
TRBV4-3 | ASAGGMGNEKLF
TRBV9 | ASSGSGTNTGELF
TRBV30 | AWSSGRLAGRNDTQY